This TCR beta chain originates from a study of cytomegalovirus exposure and HLA in healthy donors. The overall study: Early release data held about 85 million unique TCRs from HLA-typed donors.

Study-level results: In the analysis, some V segments, TRBV6-2 and TRBV6-3 included, were excluded as indistinguishable. In vitro, a few CMV-associated chains proved specific for CMV antigens.

A word on this clone: The antigen is not known.

The CDR3 is 15 residues long. Germline CDR1 and CDR2: SGDLS and YYNGEE. Trimming stripped 4 bases from V and 2 bases from J, with 12 bases between. The PCR employed 60 Vbeta primers together with 13 Jbeta primers. Some clones are missing from TCRdb's copy, which holds only in-frame ones; the method was immunoSEQ multiplex PCR. The table lists 150,000 or so clones, roughly 85% of them singletons. The specimen was PBMCs. The chain combines TRBV9 with TRBJ2-2, with D maybe TRBD1 (6 bases). The origin of this receptor is a male donor in good health and CMV-seronegative. CDR3 in DNA: TGTGCCAGCAGCATTCAGGGGAGAAACACCGGGGAGCTGTTTTTT. It encodes CASSIQGRNTGELFF.